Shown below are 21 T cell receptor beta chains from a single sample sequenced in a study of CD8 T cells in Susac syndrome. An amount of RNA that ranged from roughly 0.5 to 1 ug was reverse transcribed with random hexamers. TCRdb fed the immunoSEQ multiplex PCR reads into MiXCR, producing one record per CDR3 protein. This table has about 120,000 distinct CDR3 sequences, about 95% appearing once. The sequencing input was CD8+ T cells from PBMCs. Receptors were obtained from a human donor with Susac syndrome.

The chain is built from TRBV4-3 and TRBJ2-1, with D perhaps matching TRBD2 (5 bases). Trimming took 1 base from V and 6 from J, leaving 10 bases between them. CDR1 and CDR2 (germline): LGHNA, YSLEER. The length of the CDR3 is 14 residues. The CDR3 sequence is CASSQVEGVNEQFF. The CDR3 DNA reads TGCGCCAGCAGCCAAGTCGAGGGTGTCAATGAGCAGTTCTTC.

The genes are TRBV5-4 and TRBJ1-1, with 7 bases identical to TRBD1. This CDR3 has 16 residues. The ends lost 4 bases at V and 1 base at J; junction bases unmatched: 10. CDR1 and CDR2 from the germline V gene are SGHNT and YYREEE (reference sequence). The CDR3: CASSKPTRDRNTEAFF. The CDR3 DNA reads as TGTGCCAGCAGCAAACCAACGAGGGACAGGAACACTGAAGCTTTCTTT.

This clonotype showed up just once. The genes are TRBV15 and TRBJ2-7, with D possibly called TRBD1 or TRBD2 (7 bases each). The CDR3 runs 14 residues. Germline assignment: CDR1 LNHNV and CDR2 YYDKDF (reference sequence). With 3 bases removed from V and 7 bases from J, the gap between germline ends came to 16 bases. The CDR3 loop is CATSRGGTEPEQYF. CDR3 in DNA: TGTGCCACCAGCAGGGGAGGGACAGAACCTGAGCAGTACTTC. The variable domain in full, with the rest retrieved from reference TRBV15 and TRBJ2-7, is DAMVIQNPRYQVTQFGKPVTLSCSQTLNHNVMYWYQQKSSQAPKLLFHYYDKDFNNEADTPDNFQSRRPNTSFCFLDIRSPGLGDTAMYLCATSRGGTEPEQYFGPGTRLTVT.

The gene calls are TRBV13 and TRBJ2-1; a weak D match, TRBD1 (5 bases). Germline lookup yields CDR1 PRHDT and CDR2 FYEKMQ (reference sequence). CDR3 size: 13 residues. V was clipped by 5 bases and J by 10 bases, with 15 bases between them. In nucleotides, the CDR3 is TGTGCCAGCAGCCCTAGGGTAGGGGCCGAGCAGTTCTTC. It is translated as CASSPRVGAEQFF. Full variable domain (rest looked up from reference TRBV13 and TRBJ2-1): AAGVIQSPRHLIKEKRETATLKCYPIPRHDTVYWYQQGPGQDPQFLISFYEKMQSDKGSIPDRFSAQQFSDYHSELNMSSLELGDSALYFCASSPRVGAEQFFGPGTRLTVL.

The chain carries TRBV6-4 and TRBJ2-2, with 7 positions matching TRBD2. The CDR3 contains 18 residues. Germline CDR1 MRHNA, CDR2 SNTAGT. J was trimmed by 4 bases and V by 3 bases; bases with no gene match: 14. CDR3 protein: CASSDTPEWGGSTGELFF. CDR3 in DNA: TGTGCCAGCAGTGATACCCCCGAATGGGGGGGTAGCACCGGGGAGCTGTTTTTT.

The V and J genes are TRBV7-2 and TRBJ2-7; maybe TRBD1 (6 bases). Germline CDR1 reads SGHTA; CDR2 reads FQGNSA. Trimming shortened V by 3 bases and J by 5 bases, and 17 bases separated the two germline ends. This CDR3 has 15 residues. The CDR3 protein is CASSLAGAVMNEQYF. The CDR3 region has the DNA TGTGCCAGCAGCTTGGCAGGGGCCGTGATGAACGAGCAGTACTTC.

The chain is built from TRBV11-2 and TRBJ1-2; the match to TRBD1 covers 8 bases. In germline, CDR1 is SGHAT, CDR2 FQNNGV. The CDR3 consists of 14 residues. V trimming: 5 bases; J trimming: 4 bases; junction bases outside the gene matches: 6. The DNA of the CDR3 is TGTGCCAGCAGCCCCACAGGGGGTTCCTATGGCTACACCTTC. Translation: CASSPTGGSYGYTF.

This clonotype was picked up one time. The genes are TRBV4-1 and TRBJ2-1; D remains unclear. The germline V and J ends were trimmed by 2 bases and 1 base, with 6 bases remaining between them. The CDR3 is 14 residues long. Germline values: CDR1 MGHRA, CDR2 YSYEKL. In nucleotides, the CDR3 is TGCGCCAGCAGCCAAACGCAGTCCTACAATGAGCAGTTCTTC. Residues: CASSQTQSYNEQFF.

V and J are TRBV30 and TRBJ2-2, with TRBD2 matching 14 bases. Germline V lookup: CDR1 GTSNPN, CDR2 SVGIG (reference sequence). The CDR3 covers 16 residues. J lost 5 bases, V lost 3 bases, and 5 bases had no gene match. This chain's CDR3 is CAWRRGLAGETGELFF. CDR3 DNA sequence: TGTGCCTGGAGGAGGGGACTAGCGGGAGAAACCGGGGAGCTGTTTTTT.

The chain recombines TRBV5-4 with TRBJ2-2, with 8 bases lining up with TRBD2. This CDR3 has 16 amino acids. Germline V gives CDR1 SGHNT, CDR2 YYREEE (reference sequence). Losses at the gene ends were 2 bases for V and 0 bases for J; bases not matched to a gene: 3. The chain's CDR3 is CASSLLAGPNTGELFF. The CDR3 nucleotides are TGTGCCAGCAGCTTATTAGCGGGACCGAACACCGGGGAGCTGTTTTTT.

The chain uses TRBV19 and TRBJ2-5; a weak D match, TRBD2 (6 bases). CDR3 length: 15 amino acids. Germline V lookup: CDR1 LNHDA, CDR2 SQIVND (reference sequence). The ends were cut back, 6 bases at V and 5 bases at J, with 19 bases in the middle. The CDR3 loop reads CASSIMGGRRETQYF. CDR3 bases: TGTGCCAGTAGCATCATGGGGGGACGGCGGGAGACCCAGTACTTC.

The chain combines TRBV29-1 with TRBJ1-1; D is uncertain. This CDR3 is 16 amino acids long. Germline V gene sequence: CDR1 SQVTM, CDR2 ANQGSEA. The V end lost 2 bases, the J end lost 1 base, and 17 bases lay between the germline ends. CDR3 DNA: TGCAGCGTTGAATTTGGCTCGGCAGCATCGAACACTGAAGCTTTCTTT. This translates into CSVEFGSAASNTEAFF.

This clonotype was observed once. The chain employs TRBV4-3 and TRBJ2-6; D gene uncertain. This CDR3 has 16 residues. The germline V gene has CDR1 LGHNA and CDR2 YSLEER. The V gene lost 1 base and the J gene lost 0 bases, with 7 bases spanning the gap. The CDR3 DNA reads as TGCGCCAGCAGCCAAGGGGTGGTCTCTGGGGCCAACGTCCTGACTTTC. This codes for CASSQGVVSGANVLTF.

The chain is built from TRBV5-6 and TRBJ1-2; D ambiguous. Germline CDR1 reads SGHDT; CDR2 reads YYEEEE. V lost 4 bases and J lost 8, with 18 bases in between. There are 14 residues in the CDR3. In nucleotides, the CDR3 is TGTGCCAGCAGCCACGGCGGGGAGGTTGACGGCTACACCTTC. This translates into CASSHGGEVDGYTF.

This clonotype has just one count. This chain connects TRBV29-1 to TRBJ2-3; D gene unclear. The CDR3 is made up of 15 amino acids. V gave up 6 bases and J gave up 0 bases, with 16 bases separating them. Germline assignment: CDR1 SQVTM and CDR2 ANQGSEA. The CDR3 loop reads CSVSLGWVSTDTQYF. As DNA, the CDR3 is TGCAGCGTGTCTTTGGGCTGGGTAAGCACAGATACGCAGTATTTT.

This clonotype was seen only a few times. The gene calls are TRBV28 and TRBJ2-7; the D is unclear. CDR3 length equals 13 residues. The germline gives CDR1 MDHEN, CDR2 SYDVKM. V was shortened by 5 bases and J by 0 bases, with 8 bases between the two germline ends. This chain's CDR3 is CASSPSSSYEQYF. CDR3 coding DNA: TGTGCCAGCAGTCCCTCGAGCTCCTACGAGCAGTACTTC.

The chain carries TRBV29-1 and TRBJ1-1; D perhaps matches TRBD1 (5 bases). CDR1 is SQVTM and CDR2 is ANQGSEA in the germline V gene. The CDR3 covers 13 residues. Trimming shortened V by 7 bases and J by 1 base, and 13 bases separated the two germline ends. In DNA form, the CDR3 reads TGCAGCGGGCAGGGCGGGGAGAACACTGAAGCTTTCTTT. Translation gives CSGQGGENTEAFF.

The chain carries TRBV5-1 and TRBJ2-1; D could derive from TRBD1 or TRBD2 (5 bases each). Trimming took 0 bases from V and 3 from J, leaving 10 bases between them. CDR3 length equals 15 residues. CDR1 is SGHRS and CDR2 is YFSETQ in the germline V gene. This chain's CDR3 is CASSLGSGHYNEQFF. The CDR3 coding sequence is TGCGCCAGCAGCTTGGGGTCGGGGCACTACAATGAGCAGTTCTTC.

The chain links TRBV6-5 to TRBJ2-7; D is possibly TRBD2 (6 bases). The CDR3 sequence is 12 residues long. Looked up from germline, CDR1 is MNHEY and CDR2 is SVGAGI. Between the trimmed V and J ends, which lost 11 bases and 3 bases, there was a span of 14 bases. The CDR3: CASRGASYEQYF. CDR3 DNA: TGTGCCTCCCGCGGGGCCAGCTACGAGCAGTACTTC.

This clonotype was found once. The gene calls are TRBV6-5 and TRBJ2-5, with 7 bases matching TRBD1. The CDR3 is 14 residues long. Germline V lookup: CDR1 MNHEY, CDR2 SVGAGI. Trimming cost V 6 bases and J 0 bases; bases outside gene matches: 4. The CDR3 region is CASSVQGNQETQYF. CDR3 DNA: TGTGCCAGCAGCGTACAGGGGAACCAAGAGACCCAGTACTTC.

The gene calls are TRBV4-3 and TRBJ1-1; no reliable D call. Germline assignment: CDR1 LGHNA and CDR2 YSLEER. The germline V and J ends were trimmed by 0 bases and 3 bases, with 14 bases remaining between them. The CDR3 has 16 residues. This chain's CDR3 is CASSQEIRVSDTEAFF. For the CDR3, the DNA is TGCGCCAGCAGCCAAGAGATCCGGGTCAGTGACACTGAAGCTTTCTTT.